These 16 T cell receptor beta chains were sequenced from one sample in a study of shared clonotypes between healthy human individuals (dated by TCRdb to the early 2020s). Library preparation employed the immunoSEQ multiplex PCR assay. Not all clones reach the TCRdb copy of this immuneACCESS table, which keeps in-frame sequences only. Checked studies attribute under half of the gap to unresolved V genes and leave the rest unexplained. The sample records about 2 million clones, about 95% of which are singletons. The ten most abundant clones make up more than 0.1% of the sample. Input material: naive CD4+ T cells sorted from blood. The cell subset or site tag for this specimen amounts to: CD45RA+ positively selected. The receptors were gathered from a man between 18 and 35 years old in good health.

CDR3 sequence: CASSRDSPIYGYTF. CDR3 sequence (DNA): TGTGCCAGCAGCCGGGACAGCCCCATTTATGGCTACACCTTC. This chain joins TRBV2 and TRBJ1-2; TRBD1 matches 7 bases. Per germline, CDR1 SNHLY and CDR2 FYNNEI. Trimming at V came to 6 bases and at J to 5 bases, leaving 9 bases not matched to a gene. The CDR3 sequence is 14 residues long.

A word on this clone: In the same sample, other DNA sequences code for this CDR3. The rearrangement joins TRBV5-1 to TRBJ2-7; possibly TRBD1 for D (6 bases). The CDR3 has 13 amino acids. V gave up 2 bases and J gave up 1 base, with 7 bases separating them. Germline V gene data show CDR1 as SGHRS and CDR2 as YFSETQ. CDR3 in DNA: TGCGCCAGCAGCTTTGGACAGTCCTACGAGCAGTACTTC. It yields the protein CASSFGQSYEQYF.

A single count supports this clone. This sequence joins TRBV4-1 and TRBJ1-3; D is uncertain. The germline gives CDR1 MGHRA, CDR2 YSYEKL. V lost 2 bases and J lost 0, with 11 bases in between. The CDR3 loop spans 16 amino acids. CDR3 sequence reads: CASSQQLIFSGNTIYF. DNA for the CDR3: TGCGCCAGCAGCCAACAGTTAATTTTCTCTGGAAACACCATATATTTT.

The chain joins TRBV30 to TRBJ2-3, with D unclear. Trimming shortened V by 5 bases and J by 0 bases, and 9 bases separated the two germline ends. CDR3 length equals 13 residues. Germline V gives CDR1 GTSNPN, CDR2 SVGIG (reference sequence). CDR3 DNA: TGTGCCTGGGACCGATCTAGCACAGATACGCAGTATTTT. This translates into CAWDRSSTDTQYF.

Concerning this clone itself: Other nucleotide sequences from this sample produce the same CDR3. The gene calls are TRBV2 and TRBJ2-3, with unresolved D. Germline V gene lookup returns CDR1 SNHLY and CDR2 FYNNEI. This CDR3 comprises 11 residues. The V end lost 3 bases, the J end lost 3 bases, and 1 base lay between the germline ends. The CDR3 sequence: CASSDTDTQYF. DNA of the CDR3: TGTGCCAGCAGTGATACAGATACGCAGTATTTT.

V usage is TRBV9 and J usage is TRBJ2-7, with TRBD2 identical over 7 bases. The germline CDR1 and CDR2 sequences are SGDLS and YYNGEE. The CDR3 runs 15 residues. Unmatched junction bases numbered 8, after V lost 0 bases and J lost 5 bases. CDR3 DNA sequence: TGTGCCAGCAGCGTAGGGTATTGGGAGGGGAACGAGCAGTACTTC. It yields the protein CASSVGYWEGNEQYF.

The genes are TRBV19 and TRBJ1-4; D unclear. The germline V gene encodes CDR1 LNHDA and CDR2 SQIVND (reference sequence). This CDR3 has 11 residues. The germline V and J ends were trimmed by 7 bases and 7 bases, with 7 bases remaining between them. The CDR3 sequence: CASTASEKLFF. The CDR3, as DNA: TGTGCCAGTACTGCGTCTGAAAAACTGTTTTTT.

The CDR3 reads CASSLTENEQFF. CDR3 sequence (DNA): TGCGCCAGCAGCTTGACAGAGAATGAGCAGTTCTTC. This chain uses TRBV5-1 with TRBJ2-1; D not resolved. The CDR3 consists of 12 residues. The V and J ends lost 1 base and 7 bases respectively, with 6 bases between them. From germline, CDR1 is SGHRS and CDR2 YFSETQ.

This chain uses TRBV28 with TRBJ2-5; maybe TRBD2 (7 bases). With 6 bases removed from V and 1 base from J, the gap between germline ends came to 15 bases. Germline values: CDR1 MDHEN, CDR2 SYDVKM. The CDR3 is made up of 15 amino acids. The DNA for the CDR3 is TGTGCCAGCAGCCCGGACCGGGGGGCCCAAGAGACCCAGTACTTC. Amino acids: CASSPDRGAQETQYF.

The rearrangement links TRBV7-9 to TRBJ2-7; 8 nucleotides align to TRBD2. CDR3 size: 15 residues. Germline V gene sequence: CDR1 SEHNR, CDR2 FQNEAQ (reference sequence). V was clipped by 5 bases and J by 3 bases; unmatched bases: 9. CDR3 bases: TGTGCCAGCAGCCCTCGGGGGGGTACCCACTACGAGCAGTACTTC. Its protein product is CASSPRGGTHYEQYF. The full variable domain, completed using reference TRBV7-9 and TRBJ2-7, is DTGVSQNPRHKITKRGQNVTFRCDPISEHNRLYWYRQTLGQGPEFLTYFQNEAQLEKSRLLSDRFSAERPKGSFSTLEIQRTEQGDSAMYLCASSPRGGTHYEQYFGPGTRLTVT.

Of note for this clone: The same CDR3 arises from other DNA sequences in this sample as well. The rearrangement joins TRBV28 to TRBJ2-5; D unclear. The V end lost 4 bases, the J end lost 5 bases, and 5 bases lay between the germline ends. The CDR3 consists of 11 residues. Germline CDR1 is MDHEN and CDR2 is SYDVKM. The CDR3 sequence is CASSSRETQYF. The CDR3 bases are TGTGCCAGCAGTTCCAGGGAGACCCAGTACTTC.

V gene TRBV18 combines with J gene TRBJ2-7, with D perhaps assigned TRBD1 or TRBD2 (5 bases each). V lost 2 bases and J 0 bases, leaving 14 bases between the germline ends. The CDR3 covers 16 residues. CDR1 is KGHSH and CDR2 is LQKENI in the germline V gene. As DNA, the CDR3 is TGTGCCAGCTCACCATCCGGGACGCCAAGCTCCTACGAGCAGTACTTC. It specifies CASSPSGTPSSYEQYF.

This clone was picked up one time. The rearrangement uses TRBV7-3 and TRBJ2-5; 7 bases agree with TRBD1. The CDR3 is 17 residues long. The germline gives CDR1 SGHTA, CDR2 FQGTGA. Trimming took 5 bases from V and 5 from J; bases not matched to a gene: 17. The DNA for the CDR3 is TGTGCCAGCAGCCCCCTCCACAGGGGCAAGGTACAGGAGACCCAGTACTTC. Encoded protein: CASSPLHRGKVQETQYF.

The chain uses TRBV7-9 and TRBJ2-1; 9 positions match TRBD2. With V trimmed by 4 bases and J by 14 bases, 15 bases remained unmatched. The germline gives CDR1 SEHNR, CDR2 FQNEAQ (reference sequence). This CDR3 spans 15 amino acids. The CDR3 DNA reads as TGTGCCAGCAGCTCCCACTCCGCTGAGGTAGCGGGAGAGTTCTTC. Amino acids: CASSSHSAEVAGEFF. Filled out from reference TRBV7-9 and TRBJ2-1, the complete variable domain reads DTGVSQNPRHKITKRGQNVTFRCDPISEHNRLYWYRQTLGQGPEFLTYFQNEAQLEKSRLLSDRFSAERPKGSFSTLEIQRTEQGDSAMYLCASSSHSAEVAGEFFGPGTRLTVL.

The gene calls are TRBV19 and TRBJ1-1; TRBD1 matches at 7 bases. The length of the CDR3 is 12 residues. The germline CDR1 and CDR2 sequences are LNHDA and SQIVND (reference sequence). V was clipped by 4 bases and J by 7 bases; unmatched bases: 3. This CDR3 is CASSTYRGEAFF. The CDR3 DNA is TGTGCCAGTAGTACGTACAGGGGTGAAGCTTTCTTT. Based on the CDR3 plus reference TRBV19 and TRBJ1-1, the full variable domain is DGGITQSPKYLFRKEGQNVTLSCEQNLNHDAMYWYRQDPGQGLRLIYYSQIVNDFQKGDIAEGYSVSREKKESFPLTVTSAQKNPTAFYLCASSTYRGEAFFGQGTRLTVV.

The chain recombines TRBV2 with TRBJ1-6; TRBD1 might be the D (6 bases). The CDR3 has 15 amino acids. Germline lookup yields CDR1 SNHLY and CDR2 FYNNEI. The V gene lost 8 bases and the J gene lost 5 bases, with 16 bases spanning the gap. The CDR3 protein is CASEAGGADNSPLHF. The DNA for the CDR3 is TGTGCCAGCGAGGCGGGGGGCGCCGATAATTCACCCCTCCACTTT.